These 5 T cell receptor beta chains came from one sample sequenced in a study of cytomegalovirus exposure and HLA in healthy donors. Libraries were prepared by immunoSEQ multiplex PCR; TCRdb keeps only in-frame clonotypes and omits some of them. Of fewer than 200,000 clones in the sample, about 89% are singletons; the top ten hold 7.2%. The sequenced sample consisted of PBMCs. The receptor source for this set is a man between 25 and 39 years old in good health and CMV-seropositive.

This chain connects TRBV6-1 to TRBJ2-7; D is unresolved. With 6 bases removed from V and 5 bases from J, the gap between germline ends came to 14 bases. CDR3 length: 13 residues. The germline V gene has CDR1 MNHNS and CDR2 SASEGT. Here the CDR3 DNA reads TGTGCCAGCAGGCGACCAACCCCTGACGAGCAGTACTTC. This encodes CASRRPTPDEQYF.

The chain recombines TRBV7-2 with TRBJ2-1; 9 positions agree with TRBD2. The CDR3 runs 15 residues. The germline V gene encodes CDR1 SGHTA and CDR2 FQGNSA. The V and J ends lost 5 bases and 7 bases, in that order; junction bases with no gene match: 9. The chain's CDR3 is CASSKEPSGTNEQFF. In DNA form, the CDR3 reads TGTGCCAGCAGCAAAGAGCCTAGCGGGACGAATGAGCAGTTCTTC.

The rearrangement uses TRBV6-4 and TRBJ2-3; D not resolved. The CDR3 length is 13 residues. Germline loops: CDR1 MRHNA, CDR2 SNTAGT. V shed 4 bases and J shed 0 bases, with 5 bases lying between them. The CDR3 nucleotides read TGTGCCAGCAGTGTCATTAGCACAGATACGCAGTATTTT. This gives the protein CASSVISTDTQYF.

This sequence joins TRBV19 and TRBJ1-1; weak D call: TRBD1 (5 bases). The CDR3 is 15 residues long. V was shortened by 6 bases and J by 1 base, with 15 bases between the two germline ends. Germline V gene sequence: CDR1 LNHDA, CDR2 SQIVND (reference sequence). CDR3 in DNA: TGTGCCAGTAGACCTATGCCCGGGGGGAACACTGAAGCTTTCTTT. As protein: CASRPMPGGNTEAFF.

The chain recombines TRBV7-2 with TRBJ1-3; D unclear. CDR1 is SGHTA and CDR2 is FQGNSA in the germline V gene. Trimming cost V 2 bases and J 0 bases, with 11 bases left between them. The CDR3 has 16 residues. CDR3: CASSLKAPFSGNTIYF. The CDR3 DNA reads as TGTGCCAGCAGCTTAAAGGCGCCGTTCTCTGGAAACACCATATATTTT.